The 22 T cell receptor beta chains below come from one sample, sequenced in a study of PD-1 blockade in classical Hodgkin lymphoma. After autologous stem cell transplantation all patients relapsed, and prior brentuximab vedotin exposure differed between cohorts. Libraries were prepared by immunoSEQ multiplex PCR; TCRdb keeps only in-frame clonotypes and omits some of them. The data show approximately 89,000 clones, around 80% seen once. Sequencing used peripheral blood mononuclear cells (PBMCs), obtained at baseline. Source of these receptors: a human donor with classical Hodgkin lymphoma.

The gene calls are TRBV5-4 and TRBJ2-3, with TRBD2 as a possible D gene (7 bases). The V and J ends lost 4 bases and 1 base respectively, with 13 bases between them. This CDR3 is 15 amino acids long. CDR1 is SGHNT and CDR2 is YYREEE in the germline V gene (reference sequence). CDR3: CASSPKGGGTDTQYF. CDR3 DNA sequence: TGTGCCAGCAGCCCAAAGGGGGGGGGCACAGATACGCAGTATTTT. Full variable domain (remainder filled in from reference TRBV5-4 and TRBJ2-3): ETGVTQSPTHLIKTRGQQVTLRCSSQSGHNTVSWYQQALGQGPQFIFQYYREEENGRGNFPPRFSGLQFPNYSSELNVNALELDDSALYLCASSPKGGGTDTQYFGPGTRLTVL.

The genes are TRBV7-3 and TRBJ2-5, with D unclear. V shed 10 bases and J shed 2 bases, with 14 bases lying between them. CDR1 and CDR2 from the germline V gene are SGHTA and FQGTGA. This CDR3 comprises 13 residues. DNA of the CDR3: TGTGCCACTTCGAAAGGACGGCAAGAGACCCAGTACTTC. It specifies CATSKGRQETQYF. Using reference TRBV7-3 and TRBJ2-5 for the parts outside the CDR3, the full variable domain is GAGVSQTPSNKVTEKGKYVELRCDPISGHTALYWYRQSLGQGPEFLIYFQGTGAADDSGLPNDRFFAVRPEGSVSTLKIQRTERGDSAVYLCATSKGRQETQYFGPGTRLLVL.

The V call is TRBV6-6, the J call TRBJ1-5; 8 nucleotides agree with TRBD1. The CDR3 loop spans 14 amino acids. With V trimmed by 6 bases and J by 4 bases, 5 bases remained unmatched. Germline assignment: CDR1 MNHNY and CDR2 SVGAGI (reference sequence). CDR3 loop: CASSQDRANQPQHF. CDR3 in DNA: TGTGCCAGCAGCCAGGACAGGGCTAATCAGCCCCAGCATTTT.

This chain joins TRBV5-1 and TRBJ1-4; D unclear. The CDR3 is made up of 15 amino acids. Germline V gives CDR1 SGHRS, CDR2 YFSETQ. The V end lost 3 bases, the J end lost 3 bases, and 12 bases lay between the germline ends. The CDR3 protein is CASSSDHLPNEKLFF. In DNA form, the CDR3 reads TGCGCCAGCAGCTCCGACCATCTCCCTAATGAAAAACTGTTTTTT.

This clone appeared a few times. The chain carries TRBV4-1 and TRBJ1-1; perhaps TRBD1 as D (6 bases). V lost 7 bases and J 0 bases, leaving 12 bases between the germline ends. The CDR3 is 14 amino acids. The V gene's germline CDR1 is MGHRA and CDR2 YSYEKL. The CDR3, as DNA: TGCGCCAGCACCCAGACAGGCGTGAACACTGAAGCTTTCTTT. Translating it yields CASTQTGVNTEAFF.

This sequence joins TRBV5-1 and TRBJ2-7; maybe TRBD2 (7 bases). Germline lookup yields CDR1 SGHRS and CDR2 YFSETQ. The CDR3 sequence is 16 residues long. Trimming removed 1 base from V and 0 bases from J, with 14 bases in between. CDR3 protein: CASSLKGGGPSYEQYF. As DNA, the CDR3 is TGCGCCAGCAGCTTGAAAGGCGGGGGCCCCTCCTACGAGCAGTACTTC. Complete variable domain (other parts from reference TRBV5-1 and TRBJ2-7): KAGVTQTPRYLIKTRGQQVTLSCSPISGHRSVSWYQQTPGQGLQFLFEYFSETQRNKGNFPGRFSGRQFSNSRSEMNVSTLELGDSALYLCASSLKGGGPSYEQYFGPGTRLTVT.

The CDR3 reads CATSLPDRGKETQYF. Here the CDR3 DNA reads TGTGCCACCAGCTTGCCCGACAGGGGAAAAGAGACCCAGTACTTC. The chain recombines TRBV15 with TRBJ2-5, with 8 bases fitting TRBD1. The CDR3 sequence is 15 residues long. Germline assignment: CDR1 LNHNV and CDR2 YYDKDF (reference sequence). The V segment lost 5 bases and the J segment 3 bases; nucleotides outside the gene matches: 8.

The chain combines TRBV15 with TRBJ1-1; 8 bases align to TRBD1. There are 15 residues in the CDR3. Unmatched junction bases numbered 1, after V lost 0 bases and J lost 1 base. CDR1 and CDR2 (germline): LNHNV, YYDKDF (reference sequence). Here the CDR3 reads CATSREDRGNTEAFF. CDR3 DNA: TGTGCCACCAGCAGAGAAGACAGGGGGAACACTGAAGCTTTCTTT.

This chain joins TRBV4-2 and TRBJ2-1, with 10 nucleotides matching TRBD1. Germline V gives CDR1 LGHNA, CDR2 YNFKEQ. Trimming took 1 base from V and 2 from J; bases not matched to a gene: 5. CDR3 length: 17 residues. DNA for the CDR3: TGTGCCAGCAGCCAAGCGCCGACAGGGGGCCCCTACAATGAGCAGTTCTTC. Translating it yields CASSQAPTGGPYNEQFF.

This chain links TRBV27 with TRBJ1-2; TRBD1 matches at 9 bases. V was pared by 4 bases and J by 3 bases, with 12 bases of the junction left unmatched. Germline V gives CDR1 MNHEY, CDR2 SMNVEV (reference sequence). The CDR3 runs to 17 residues. This CDR3 reads CASSSDKTGGFYYGYTF. CDR3 nucleotides: TGTGCCAGCAGTTCTGACAAAACAGGGGGCTTTTACTATGGCTACACCTTC.

This rearrangement joins TRBV18 to TRBJ2-1, with D possibly being TRBD1 (5 bases). The germline gives CDR1 KGHSH, CDR2 LQKENI. The ends were cut back, 3 bases at V and 8 bases at J, with 20 bases in the middle. The CDR3 has 16 residues. In nucleotides, the CDR3 is TGTGCCAGCTCACCTGCTTCTAGGGGTTTGAGCGATGAGCAGTTCTTC. Its translation: CASSPASRGLSDEQFF.

The chain has TRBV6-9 and TRBJ2-1, with TRBD2 identical over 9 bases. The germline V gene has CDR1 MNHGY and CDR2 SVAAGI. The CDR3 spans 14 residues. The junction had 2 bases not matched to a gene; V was cut back by 6 bases and J by 2 bases. CDR3 sequence (DNA): TGTGCCAGCAGGCGCGGGAGGGCCTACAATGAGCAGTTCTTC. Residues: CASRRGRAYNEQFF.

V and J are TRBV29-1 and TRBJ1-1; D remains ambiguous. The germline CDR1 and CDR2 sequences are SQVTM and ANQGSEA. This CDR3 is built from 13 residues. V was clipped by 4 bases and J by 5 bases, with 14 bases between them. In DNA, the CDR3 is TGCAGCGTTGTGGCCGTGAGGAGGACTGAAGCTTTCTTT. It specifies CSVVAVRRTEAFF. The whole variable domain, filled in from reference TRBV29-1 and TRBJ1-1, reads SAVISQKPSRDICQRGTSLTIQCQVDSQVTMMFWYRQQPGQSLTLIATANQGSEATYESGFVIDKFPISRPNLTFSTLTVSNMSPEDSSIYLCSVVAVRRTEAFFGQGTRLTVV.

This clone came up once. J is TRBJ2-1 and V is TRBV30, with D maybe TRBD1 (6 bases). This CDR3 is built from 13 residues. V was pared by 3 bases and J by 7 bases, with 13 bases between. Germline lookup yields CDR1 GTSNPN and CDR2 SVGIG (reference sequence). The CDR3 sequence is CAWSAGVYNEQFF. In nucleotides, the CDR3 is TGTGCCTGGAGCGCAGGGGTCTATAATGAGCAGTTCTTC.

The CDR3: CAISELITDTQYF. The CDR3 nucleotides read TGTGCCATCAGTGAATTAATTACAGATACGCAGTATTTT. The gene calls are TRBV10-3 and TRBJ2-3; D call uncertain. The CDR3 totals 13 residues. The V gene's germline CDR1 is ENHRY and CDR2 SYGVKD. V was cut by 3 bases and J by 3 bases, with 7 bases left in between.

The chain links TRBV29-1 to TRBJ2-7; a weak D match, TRBD1 (5 bases). Germline assignment: CDR1 SQVTM and CDR2 ANQGSEA. This CDR3 has 13 amino acids. The ends were cut back, 0 bases at V and 4 bases at J, with 10 bases in the middle. The CDR3 spells CSVEDGASYEQYF. CDR3 in DNA: TGCAGCGTTGAAGATGGGGCTTCGTACGAGCAGTACTTC.

This clone was recorded only once. CDR3 region: CASSPRGGSYGYTF. In DNA form, the CDR3 reads TGTGCCAGCAGCCCACGAGGAGGGTCCTATGGCTACACCTTC. This chain uses TRBV9 with TRBJ1-2, with D uncertain. CDR3 size: 14 residues. V gave up 4 bases and J gave up 4 bases, with 14 bases separating them. Germline V gene lookup returns CDR1 SGDLS and CDR2 YYNGEE.

The CDR3 nucleotides read TGTGCCAGCAGGAACTCCGAGTGCGCGAGCACCTACGAGCAGTACTTC. Protein: CASRNSECASTYEQYF. V and J are TRBV21-1 and TRBJ2-7; the table assigns TRBD2, which was not confirmed against the DNA. TRBV21-1 is a listed pseudogene. The CDR3 extends over 16 amino acids.

This chain connects TRBV10-3 to TRBJ2-4; TRBD2 matches 12 bases. Germline loops: CDR1 ENHRY, CDR2 SYGVKD. The length of the CDR3 is 17 residues. With 2 bases clipped from V and 0 bases from J, the junction kept 2 bases outside the gene matches. The CDR3 bases are TGTGCCATCAGTGAGGGGACTAGCGGGCTAGCCAAAAACATTCAGTACTTC. Amino acids: CAISEGTSGLAKNIQYF.

This clone came up many times. The chain uses TRBV11-2 and TRBJ2-3, with no clear D. Trimming stripped 7 bases from V and 7 bases from J, with 9 bases between. This CDR3 has 11 residues. CDR1 and CDR2 (germline): SGHAT, FQNNGV. This chain's CDR3 is CASTTSYTQYF. CDR3 nucleotides: TGTGCCAGCACCACATCTTATACGCAGTATTTT.

This clone appeared once. The V gene is TRBV7-3, the J gene TRBJ2-1; D may match TRBD1 or TRBD2 (6 bases each). CDR1 is SGHTA, CDR2 FQGTGA, per germline. The CDR3 runs 11 residues. V was shortened by 2 bases and J by 11 bases, with 7 bases between the two germline ends. CDR3 bases: TGTGCCAGCAGCTTAGGGGGGCAGCAGTTCTTC. Its protein is CASSLGGQQFF. Variable domain in full (rest from reference TRBV7-3 and TRBJ2-1): GAGVSQTPSNKVTEKGKYVELRCDPISGHTALYWYRQSLGQGPEFLIYFQGTGAADDSGLPNDRFFAVRPEGSVSTLKIQRTERGDSAVYLCASSLGGQQFFGPGTRLTVL.

V and J are TRBV15 and TRBJ1-1; D is perhaps TRBD1 (5 bases). V was cut by 1 base and J by 3 bases, with 6 bases left in between. The germline V gene has CDR1 LNHNV and CDR2 YYDKDF (reference sequence). The CDR3 is made up of 13 amino acids. CDR3 amino acids: CATSRGGYTEAFF. CDR3 DNA: TGTGCCACCAGCAGAGGGGGGTACACTGAAGCTTTCTTT.